This T cell receptor (beta chain) was captured in a study of blood T cells in healthy people across ages. Study information: With template switching, about one barcoded beta molecule was captured per two T cells.

With a J-beta primer mix and a sample-barcoded 5' primer, a second PCR ran about 7 to 12 cycles. The template-switch adaptor, which had 12 random nucleotides, put a tag on each cDNA molecule. In TCRdb, the 5' RACE reads were re-called with MiXCR into one record per CDR3 protein. The repertoire holds some 1.5 million distinct CDR3 sequences, with 35% to 45% as singletons. With regard to this clonotype: Its target is not known.

Trimming took off 0 bases at V and 0 bases at J, with 3 bases between the two ends. This CDR3 region has 13 residues. CDR1 and CDR2 (germline): WNHNN, SYGVQD (reference sequence). General study points: A strong correlation between TCR beta diversity and naive T cell percentage was seen. Older individuals had lower TCR beta diversity per million T cells (the decline was roughly linear).

Sequenced sample: blood. This TCR was sampled from a woman under 30 in good health. The rearrangement joins TRBV10-1 to TRBJ2-7; no firm D call. CDR3 protein: CASSESYSYEQYF. The CDR3 bases are TGCGCCAGCAGTGAGTCGTACTCCTACGAGCAGTACTTC.